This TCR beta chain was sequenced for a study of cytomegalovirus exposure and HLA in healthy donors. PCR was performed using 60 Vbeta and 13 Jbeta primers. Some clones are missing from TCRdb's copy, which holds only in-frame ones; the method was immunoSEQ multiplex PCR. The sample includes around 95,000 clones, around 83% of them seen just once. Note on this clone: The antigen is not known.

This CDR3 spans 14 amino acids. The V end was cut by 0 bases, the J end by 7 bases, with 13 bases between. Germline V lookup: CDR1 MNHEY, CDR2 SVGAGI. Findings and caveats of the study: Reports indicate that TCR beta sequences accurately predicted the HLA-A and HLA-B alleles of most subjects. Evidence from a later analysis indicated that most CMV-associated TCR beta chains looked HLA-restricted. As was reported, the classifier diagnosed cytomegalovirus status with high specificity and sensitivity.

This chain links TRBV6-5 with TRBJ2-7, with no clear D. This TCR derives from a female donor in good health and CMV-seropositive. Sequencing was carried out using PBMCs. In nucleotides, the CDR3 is TGTGCCAGCAGTTACTCGATCCGCAGATGGGAGCAGTACTTC. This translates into CASSYSIRRWEQYF.